The rows below give T cell receptor beta chains drawn from one sample of a study of blood T cell repertoires in COVID-19. Here immunoSEQ multiplex PCR was the method, and the copy in TCRdb shows in-frame clones only, minus some. The table shows over 150,000 clones, with under 95% occurring only once. The sample taken for sequencing was peripheral blood. The source of these receptors is a man aged 18 to 29 with COVID-19, enrolled during active disease. The CDR3 runs from the conserved cysteine through the conserved F or W. The D gene is left open where the match is weak. The size field is filled for only some rows; it gives once, few, many or a size class.

abundance,v_gene,d_gene,j_gene,CDR3aa,CDR3nt
NA,TRBV24-1,NA,TRBJ2-1,CATAPNRDSSYNEQFF,TGTGCCACCGCCCCCAACCGGGACTCTTCATACAATGAGCAGTTCTTC
NA,TRBV6-4,TRBD2,TRBJ2-1,CASSDSRTSAQFF,TGTGCCAGCAGTGACTCGCGGACTAGCGCTCAGTTCTTC
NA,TRBV28,TRBD1,TRBJ2-7,CASSDSGTGHGEQYF,TGTGCCAGCAGCGATTCCGGGACAGGGCACGGCGAGCAGTACTTC
NA,TRBV30,NA,TRBJ1-5,CAWSVLGNQPQHF,TGTGCCTGGAGTGTACTGGGCAATCAGCCCCAGCATTTT
NA,TRBV4-3,TRBD1,TRBJ1-4,CASSQQTGVGEKLLF,TGCGCCAGCAGCCAACAAACAGGGGTCGGTGAAAAACTGCTTTTT
NA,TRBV6-4,TRBD2,TRBJ2-1,CASSDGGLADEQFF,TGTGCCAGCAGTGACGGGGGACTAGCAGATGAGCAGTTCTTC
NA,TRBV27,TRBD1,TRBJ1-2,CASSLSGTDLYGYTF,TGTGCCAGCAGTTTATCGGGGACAGACCTCTATGGCTACACCTTC
few,TRBV6-1,NA,TRBJ2-7,CASSYAAEQYF,TGTGCCAGCAGTTATGCGGCCGAGCAGTACTTC
NA,TRBV27,NA,TRBJ2-2,CASSLSPRRLPTGELFF,TGTGCCAGCAGTTTGTCGCCCCGGAGACTACCGACCGGGGAGCTGTTTTTT
NA,TRBV28,NA,TRBJ2-1,CASSCHRSCPASYNEQFF,TGTGCCAGCAGTTGTCACAGATCATGCCCAGCTTCCTACAATGAGCAGTTCTTC
NA,TRBV28,TRBD2,TRBJ2-7,CASSPPRGGLAHEQYF,TGTGCCAGCAGCCCCCCTCGGGGAGGACTAGCCCACGAGCAGTACTTC
once,TRBV28,TRBD2,TRBJ2-7,CASWGTSADSYEQYF,TGTGCCAGTTGGGGGACTAGCGCCGACTCCTACGAGCAGTACTTC
NA,TRBV27,NA,TRBJ1-2,CASTRGGGSVGYTF,TGTGCCAGCACCCGGGGGGGCGGGAGTGTTGGCTACACCTTC
NA,TRBV30,NA,TRBJ1-6,CAWSVRTDNSPLHF,TGTGCCTGGAGTGTGCGGACAGATAATTCACCCCTCCACTTT
NA,TRBV11-3,TRBD1,TRBJ2-1,CASSPTGDKQFF,TGTGCCAGCAGCCCGACAGGGGATAAGCAGTTCTTC
NA,TRBV5-6,TRBD2,TRBJ2-5,CASSAGLAESQETQYF,TGTGCCAGCAGCGCGGGACTAGCGGAAAGCCAAGAGACCCAGTACTTC
NA,TRBV7-2,NA,TRBJ2-3,CASSSPNKRHTQYF,TGTGCCAGCAGCTCCCCTAATAAGCGGCATACGCAGTATTTT
NA,TRBV7-9,TRBD2,TRBJ2-2,CASIRSGRDTGELFF,TGTGCCAGCATCCGGAGCGGGAGGGACACCGGGGAGCTGTTTTTT
few,TRBV9,NA,TRBJ1-2,CASSVAAGFYGYTF,TGTGCCAGCAGCGTAGCAGCCGGGTTTTATGGCTACACCTTC
NA,TRBV6-2/TRBV6-3,NA,TRBJ2-4,CASSYSSTGGRDIQYF,TGTGCCAGCAGTTACTCGAGTACGGGGGGCCGGGACATTCAGTACTTC
NA,TRBV27,NA,TRBJ2-3,CASSDRSPADTQYF,TGTGCCAGCAGTGACAGGTCCCCAGCCGATACGCAGTATTTT
NA,TRBV27,TRBD1,TRBJ1-5,CASSPWTGGSQPQHF,TGTGCCAGCAGTCCCTGGACAGGGGGCTCTCAGCCCCAGCATTTT
NA,TRBV6-5,TRBD2,TRBJ2-2,CASSYYSGRNTGELFF,TGTGCCAGCAGTTATTATAGCGGGAGAAACACCGGGGAGCTGTTTTTT
NA,TRBV2,NA,TRBJ2-1,CASSRSALLSGYNEQFF,TGTGCCAGCAGCCGTTCGGCCCTACTTAGCGGCTACAATGAGCAGTTCTTC
NA,TRBV3-1/TRBV3-2,NA,TRBJ1-1,CASSQGSRKEAFF,TGTGCCAGCAGCCAAGGGAGCAGAAAGGAAGCTTTCTTT
once,TRBV11-3,TRBD2,TRBJ2-2,CASSSLAGENTGELFF,TGTGCCAGCAGCTCCCTAGCGGGAGAGAACACCGGGGAGCTGTTTTTT
NA,TRBV24-1,NA,TRBJ2-7,CATSEGRGYEQYF,TGTGCCACCAGTGAGGGCAGGGGCTACGAGCAGTACTTC